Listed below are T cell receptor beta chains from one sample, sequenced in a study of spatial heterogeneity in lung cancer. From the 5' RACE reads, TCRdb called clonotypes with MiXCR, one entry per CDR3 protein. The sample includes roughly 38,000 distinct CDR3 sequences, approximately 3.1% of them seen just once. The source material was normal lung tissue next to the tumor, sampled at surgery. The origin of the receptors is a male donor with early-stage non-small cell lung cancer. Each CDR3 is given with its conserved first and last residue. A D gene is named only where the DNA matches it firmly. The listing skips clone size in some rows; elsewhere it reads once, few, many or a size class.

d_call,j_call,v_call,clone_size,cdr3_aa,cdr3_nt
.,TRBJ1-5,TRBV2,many,CASRFFSNQPQHF,TGTGCCAGCAGGTTTTTTAGCAATCAGCCCCAGCATTTT
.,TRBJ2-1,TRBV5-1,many,CASSLLGPLNSYNEQFF,TGCGCCAGCAGCCTGCTAGGCCCCCTAAATTCCTACAATGAGCAGTTCTTC
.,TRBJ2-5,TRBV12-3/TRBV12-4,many,CASSFYRGETQYF,TGTGCCAGCAGTTTCTACCGAGGAGAGACCCAGTACTTC
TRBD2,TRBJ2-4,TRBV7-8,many,CASSQVPSGFEYF,TGTGCCAGCTCCCAGGTCCCTAGCGGGTTTGAGTACTTC
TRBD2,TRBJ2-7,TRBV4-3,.,CASSQDRGASGGAYEQYF,TGCGCCAGCAGCCAAGACAGAGGCGCGAGCGGGGGGGCCTACGAGCAGTACTTC
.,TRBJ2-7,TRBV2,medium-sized,CASSQGASTSYEQYF,TGTGCCAGCAGTCAGGGTGCATCGACTTCCTACGAGCAGTACTTC
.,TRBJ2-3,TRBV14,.,CASSPYQGGQYF,TGTGCCAGCAGCCCCTATCAGGGGGGGCAGTATTTT
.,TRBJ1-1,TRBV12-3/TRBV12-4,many,CASRGDTLSAFF,TGTGCCAGCAGGGGGGACACCTTATCAGCTTTCTTT
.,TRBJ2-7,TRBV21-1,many,CASKNAPGLAGGPIYEQYF,TGTGCCAGCAAGAACGCTCCGGGACTAGCGGGAGGGCCAATCTACGAGCAGTACTTC
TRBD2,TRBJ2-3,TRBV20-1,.,CSAIPGGLAGYRTDTQYF,TGCAGTGCTATACCAGGAGGACTAGCGGGATATCGGACAGATACGCAGTATTTT
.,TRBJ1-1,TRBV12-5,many,CASGLVLGSDTVNTEAFF,TGTGCTAGTGGTTTGGTACTAGGGTCAGATACGGTGAACACTGAAGCTTTCTTT
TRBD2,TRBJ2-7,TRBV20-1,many,CSAFRLASYEQYF,TGCAGTGCTTTCCGACTAGCTTCCTACGAGCAGTACTTC
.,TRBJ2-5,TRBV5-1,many,CASSWGLKETQYF,TGCGCCAGCAGCTGGGGGCTCAAAGAGACCCAGTACTTC
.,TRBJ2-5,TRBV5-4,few,CASSRELTGETQYF,TGTGCCAGCAGTAGGGAGCTCACGGGAGAGACCCAGTACTTC
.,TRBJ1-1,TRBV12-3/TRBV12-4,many,CASSLVGDTEAFF,TGTGCCAGCAGTTTGGTGGGGGACACTGAAGCTTTCTTT
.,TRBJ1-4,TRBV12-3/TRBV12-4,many,CASSLGGEKLFF,TGTGCCAGCAGTTTAGGGGGGGAAAAACTGTTTTTT
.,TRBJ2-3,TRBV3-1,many,CASSHSHTQYF,TGTGCCAGCAGCCATTCCCATACGCAGTATTTT
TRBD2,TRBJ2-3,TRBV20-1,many,CSASLAGGPNTQYF,TGCAGTGCTAGTCTAGCGGGAGGGCCGAATACGCAGTATTTT
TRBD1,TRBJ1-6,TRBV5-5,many,CASSLGTGPSPLHF,TGTGCCAGCAGCTTGGGGACAGGGCCTTCACCCCTCCACTTT
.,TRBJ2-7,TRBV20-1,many,CSARGGGENYEQYF,TGCAGTGCCCGAGGTGGCGGGGAGAACTACGAGCAGTACTTC
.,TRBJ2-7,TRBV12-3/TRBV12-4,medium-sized,CASSKNPQAAYEQYF,TGTGCCAGCAGCAAAAACCCACAGGCGGCCTACGAGCAGTACTTC
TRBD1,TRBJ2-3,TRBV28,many,CASSYSGQANTDTQYF,TGTGCCAGCAGCTACAGCGGACAGGCTAACACAGATACGCAGTATTTT
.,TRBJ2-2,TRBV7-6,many,CASSRRPTGELFF,TGTGCCAGCAGCCGGCGTCCGACCGGGGAGCTGTTTTTT
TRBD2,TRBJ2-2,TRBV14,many,CASSLWTSGATGELFF,TGTGCCAGCAGCCTTTGGACTAGCGGAGCCACCGGGGAGCTGTTTTTT
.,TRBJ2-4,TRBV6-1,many,CASSPLAGENIQYF,TGTGCCAGCAGTCCCCTGGCAGGGGAAAACATTCAGTACTTC
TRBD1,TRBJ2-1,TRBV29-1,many,CSVAGQGYAEQFF,TGCAGCGTTGCGGGACAGGGATATGCTGAGCAGTTCTTC
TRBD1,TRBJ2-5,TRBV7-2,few,CASSARQGTETQYF,TGTGCCAGCAGCGCCAGACAGGGAACGGAGACCCAGTACTTC
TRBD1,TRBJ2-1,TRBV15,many,CATSRSDRAPDNEQFF,TGTGCCACCAGCAGATCAGACAGGGCCCCAGACAATGAGCAGTTCTTC
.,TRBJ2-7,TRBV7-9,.,CASSLGGPYEQYF,TGTGCCAGCAGCTTAGGGGGTCCCTACGAGCAGTACTTC
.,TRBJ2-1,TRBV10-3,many,CAISEGENEQFF,TGTGCCATCAGTGAAGGGGAAAATGAGCAGTTCTTC
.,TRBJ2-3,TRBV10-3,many,CASLGLGTTDTQYF,TGTGCCAGCTTGGGACTTGGGACAACGGATACGCAGTATTTT
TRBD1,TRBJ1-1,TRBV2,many,CASKLRQGLNTEAFF,TGTGCCAGCAAGTTACGACAGGGTCTTAACACTGAAGCTTTCTTT
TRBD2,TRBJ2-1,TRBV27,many,CASSKRTRNSNEQFF,TGTGCCAGCAGTAAACGGACTAGAAATAGCAATGAGCAGTTCTTC
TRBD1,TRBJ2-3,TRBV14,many,CASSLWTGMIADTQYF,TGTGCCAGCAGCCTATGGACAGGGATGATAGCAGATACGCAGTATTTT
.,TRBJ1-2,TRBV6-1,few,CASSEPEGYGYTF,TGTGCCAGCAGTGAACCTGAAGGCTATGGCTACACCTTC
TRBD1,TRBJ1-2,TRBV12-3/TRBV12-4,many,CASSRDRGSYGYTF,TGTGCCAGCAGCCGGGACAGGGGATCCTATGGCTACACCTTC
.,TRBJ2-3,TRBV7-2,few,CASSPDRRTDTQYF,TGTGCCAGCAGCCCGGACAGACGCACAGATACGCAGTATTTT
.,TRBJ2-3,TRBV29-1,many,CSVWVRDTQYF,TGCAGTGTCTGGGTACGAGATACGCAGTATTTT